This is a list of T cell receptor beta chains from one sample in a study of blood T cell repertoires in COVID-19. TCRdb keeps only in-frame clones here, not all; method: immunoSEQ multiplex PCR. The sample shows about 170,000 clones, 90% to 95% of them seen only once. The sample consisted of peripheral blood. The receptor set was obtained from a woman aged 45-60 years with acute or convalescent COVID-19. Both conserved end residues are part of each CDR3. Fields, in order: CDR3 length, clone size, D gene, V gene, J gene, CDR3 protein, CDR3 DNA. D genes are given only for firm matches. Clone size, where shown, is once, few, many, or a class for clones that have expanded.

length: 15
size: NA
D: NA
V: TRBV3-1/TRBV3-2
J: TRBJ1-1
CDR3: CASSQGQRMASEAFF
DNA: TGTGCCAGCAGCCAAGGCCAGCGGATGGCATCTGAAGCTTTCTTT

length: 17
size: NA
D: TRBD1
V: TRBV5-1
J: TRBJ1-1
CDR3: CASRPTDRGDTDTEAFF
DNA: TGCGCCAGCAGACCTACGGACAGGGGCGATACGGACACTGAAGCTTTCTTT

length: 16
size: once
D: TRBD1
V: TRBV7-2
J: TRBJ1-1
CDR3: CASSPSPGTETTEAFF
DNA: TGTGCCAGCAGCCCCAGTCCCGGGACAGAGACCACTGAAGCTTTCTTT

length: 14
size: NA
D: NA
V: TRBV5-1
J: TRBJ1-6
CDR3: CASSFGQSNSPLHF
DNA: TGCGCCAGCAGCTTCGGACAGAGCAATTCACCCCTCCACTTT

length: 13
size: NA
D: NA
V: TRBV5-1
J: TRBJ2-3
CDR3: CASSWGGADTQYF
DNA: TGCGCCAGCAGCTGGGGGGGCGCAGATACGCAGTATTTT

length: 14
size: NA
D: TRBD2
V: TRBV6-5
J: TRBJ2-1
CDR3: CASSPGGGYNEQFF
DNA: TGTGCCAGCAGTCCCGGGGGAGGGTACAATGAGCAGTTCTTC

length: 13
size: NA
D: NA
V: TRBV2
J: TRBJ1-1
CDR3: CASIATGYTEAFF
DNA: TGTGCCAGCATCGCTACAGGGTACACTGAAGCTTTCTTT

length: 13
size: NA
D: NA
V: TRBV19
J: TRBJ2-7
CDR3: CASSIRQSYEQYF
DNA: TGTGCCAGTAGTATAAGACAGAGCTACGAGCAGTACTTC

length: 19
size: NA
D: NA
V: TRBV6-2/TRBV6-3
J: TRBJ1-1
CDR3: CASSRRRSLMSNMNTEAFF
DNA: TGTGCCAGCAGTAGAAGACGGTCACTAATGTCTAACATGAACACTGAAGCTTTCTTT

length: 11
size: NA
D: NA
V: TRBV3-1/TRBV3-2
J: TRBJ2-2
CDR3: CASRLAGELFF
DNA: TGTGCCAGCAGACTAGCCGGGGAGCTGTTTTTT

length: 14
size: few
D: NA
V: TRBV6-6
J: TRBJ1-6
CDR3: CASSYSESVTPLHF
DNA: TGTGCCAGCAGTTACTCCGAGTCGGTGACACCCCTCCACTTT

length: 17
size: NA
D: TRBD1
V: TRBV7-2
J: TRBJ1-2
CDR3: CASSRRRDPRGQDGYTF
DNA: TGTGCCAGCAGCCGTCGGAGGGACCCCAGGGGGCAAGATGGCTACACCTTC

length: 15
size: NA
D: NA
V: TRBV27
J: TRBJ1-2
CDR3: CASSLAGAPQGGYTF
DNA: TGTGCCAGCAGTTTGGCAGGGGCACCCCAAGGGGGCTACACCTTC

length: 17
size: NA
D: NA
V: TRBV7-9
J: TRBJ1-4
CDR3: CASSFAGEGFRNEKLFF
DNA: TGTGCCAGCAGCTTTGCAGGGGAGGGATTCCGTAATGAAAAACTGTTTTTT

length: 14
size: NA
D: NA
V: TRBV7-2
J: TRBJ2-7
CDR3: CASSLAGGPYEQYF
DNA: TGTGCCAGCAGCTTAGCGGGGGGACCCTACGAGCAGTACTTC

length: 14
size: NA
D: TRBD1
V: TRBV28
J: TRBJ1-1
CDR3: CASSFVTGGAEAFF
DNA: TGTGCCAGCAGTTTTGTGACAGGGGGCGCTGAAGCTTTCTTT

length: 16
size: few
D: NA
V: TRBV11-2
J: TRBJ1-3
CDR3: CASSLDRAGTGNTIYF
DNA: TGTGCCAGCAGCTTAGATCGGGCAGGGACTGGAAACACCATATATTTT

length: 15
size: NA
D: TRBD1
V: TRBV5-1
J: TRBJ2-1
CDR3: CASSEPDRGGNEQFF
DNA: TGCGCCAGCAGCGAGCCGGACAGGGGTGGGAATGAGCAGTTCTTC